This T cell receptor (beta chain) was profiled in a study of blood T cell repertoires in COVID-19. For the study at large: PBMCs, B-cell-depleted T cells, or T cells were the source of the cDNA or gDNA that made up the material.

This CDR3 contains 16 residues. CDR1 is SGHNT and CDR2 is YYREEE in the germline V gene (reference sequence). V lost 0 bases to trimming and J lost 4 bases, with 16 bases between them. Authors' processing steps: Scientists estimated how many nucleated cells there were by amplifying reference gene primers. TCRdb's copy holds only in-frame clones and misses some; the assay was immunoSEQ multiplex PCR. V, J and clone size derive from that table, while D and trimming were established from the DNA sequence. Of some 22,000 clones in the sample, over 80% were seen once. The receptor was isolated from a man of 80 years or more with active or convalescent COVID-19. The J gene is TRBJ2-5, the V gene TRBV5-4; tentative D call: TRBD1 (6 bases). The sample comprised peripheral blood. CDR3 DNA: TGTGCCAGCAGCTTGGGTGGGGGCACAAGCTCAGAGACCCAGTACTTC. This translates into CASSLGGGTSSETQYF.